This T cell receptor (beta chain) was recovered during a study of blood T cells in healthy people across ages. A second PCR, run for about 7 to 12 cycles, used a sample-barcoded 5' primer plus a J-beta primer mix. One entry per CDR3 protein results from TCRdb running MiXCR on the 5' RACE reads. The sample gives about 930,000 distinct CDR3 sequences, 25% to 35% of which show up once; about 10% is in the top ten. There are 13 residues in the CDR3. CDR1 is MNHEY and CDR2 is SVGEGT in the germline V gene. Between the trimmed V and J ends, which lost 8 bases and 11 bases, there was a span of 16 bases. The same sample was also used in a study of T cells of mothers and their children. That work adds: Sequencing got over 8.5 million TCR beta CDR3 reads from each mother and approximately 3 million from each child.

The chain is built from TRBV6-2 or TRBV6-3 and TRBJ1-6; a weak D match, TRBD1 (5 bases). The sample consisted of blood. The source of this sequence is a woman aged 40 to 50 in good health. CDR3 protein: CASSYPGRAPLHF. Here the CDR3 DNA reads TGTGCCAGCTCCTACCCAGGGAGGGCACCCCTCCACTTT.